In this sample, the clone carrying this TCR beta chain turned up a few times. Its antigen is currently unknown. The data are from a study of T-cell memory formation after mild COVID-19. Study outcomes and limitations: CD4+ bias marked clones expanding day 15 to 37, unlike balanced contracting clones. Among CD4+ contracting clones, most were CM and EM, and CD8+ ones EMRA.

From the 5' RACE reads, TCRdb called clonotypes with MiXCR, one entry per CDR3 protein. The sample contains roughly 170,000 distinct CDR3 sequences, around a sixth of which appear only once. The origin of this receptor is a man aged 18 to 29 who had mild COVID-19 (a few samples of this study predate the infection). Cell type and time point are not known. The sequenced sample consisted of PBMCs or a T cell subset sorted from them (not recorded which).

The CDR3 region is CSARGGTEAFF. The DNA of the CDR3 is TGCAGTGCTCGGGGAGGGACTGAAGCTTTCTTT. The genes are TRBV20-1 and TRBJ1-1; D is uncertain. Deletions cut 5 bases from V and 5 bases from J, with 9 bases between. CDR1 is DFQATT, CDR2 SNEGSKA, per germline (reference sequence). This CDR3 comprises 11 residues.